The subject of this entry is one T cell receptor (beta chain). Clones were read by immunoSEQ multiplex PCR, and TCRdb kept only the in-frame ones, dropping some. Counted here are 70,000 to 95,000 clones, approximately 91% occurring once; the ten biggest clones make up roughly 0.92%. This entry belongs to a study of control samples from healthy donors and cancer patients. V was shortened by 5 bases and J by 0 bases, with 14 bases between the two germline ends. Germline-derived CDR1 and CDR2 are LNHDA and SQIVND (reference sequence). This CDR3 contains 16 residues. The specimen was blood. The clonotype was recovered from a young woman in good health. The gene calls are TRBV19 and TRBJ1-5; a weak D match, TRBD1 (5 bases). CDR3 sequence (DNA): TGTGCCAGTAGTTCCCGGGACGGATATAGCAATCAGCCCCAGCATTTT. Its protein is CASSSRDGYSNQPQHF. Full variable domain (remainder filled in from reference TRBV19 and TRBJ1-5): DGGITQSPKYLFRKEGQNVTLSCEQNLNHDAMYWYRQDPGQGLRLIYYSQIVNDFQKGDIAEGYSVSREKKESFPLTVTSAQKNPTAFYLCASSSRDGYSNQPQHFGDGTRLSIL.